The 29 T cell receptor beta chains listed next were all sequenced from one sample in a study of shared clonotypes between healthy human individuals. TCRdb's table, derived via immunoSEQ multiplex PCR, lists solely in-frame clones and lacks some. The table lists over a million clones, roughly 96% of them singletons. The sample was naive CD4+ T cells sorted from blood. Noted subset: CD45RA+ positively selected. These receptors all come from a man in his thirties or forties in good health.

The chain combines TRBV7-2 with TRBJ2-1; no reliable D call. There are 12 residues in the CDR3. Trimming left V 0 bases short and J 8 bases short, with 5 bases between. The germline gives CDR1 SGHTA, CDR2 FQGNSA. DNA of the CDR3: TGTGCCAGCAGCTTAGCGCTCGATGAGCAGTTCTTC. Residues: CASSLALDEQFF. The variable domain in full, completed from reference TRBV7-2 and TRBJ2-1, reads GAGVSQSPSNKVTEKGKDVELRCDPISGHTALYWYRQSLGQGLEFLIYFQGNSAPDKSGLPSDRFSAERTGGSVSTLTIQRTQQEDSAVYLCASSLALDEQFFGPGTRLTVL.

V usage is TRBV9 and J usage is TRBJ1-4; D is possibly TRBD1 (5 bases). V gave up 3 bases and J gave up 0 bases, with 12 bases separating them. The CDR3 spans 16 residues. Germline CDR1 SGDLS, CDR2 YYNGEE. The CDR3 here is CASSGGWQTTNEKLFF. The CDR3 region has the DNA TGTGCCAGCAGCGGGGGGTGGCAGACAACTAATGAAAAACTGTTTTTT.

This rearrangement joins TRBV19 to TRBJ1-1; 7 nucleotides agree with TRBD1. Unmatched junction bases numbered 4, after V lost 10 bases and J lost 5 bases. Per the germline V gene, CDR1 is LNHDA and CDR2 is SQIVND (reference sequence). The CDR3 is 11 amino acids. Here the CDR3 DNA reads TGTGCCACCGCCAGGGGGACTGAAGCTTTCTTT. As protein: CATARGTEAFF. Full variable domain (outside the CDR3, taken from reference TRBV19 and TRBJ1-1): DGGITQSPKYLFRKEGQNVTLSCEQNLNHDAMYWYRQDPGQGLRLIYYSQIVNDFQKGDIAEGYSVSREKKESFPLTVTSAQKNPTAFYLCATARGTEAFFGQGTRLTVV.

The rearrangement links TRBV2 to TRBJ2-2; D possibly corresponds to TRBD1 (5 bases). This CDR3 comprises 14 residues. Trimming removed 10 bases from V and 0 bases from J, with 12 bases in between. Germline loops: CDR1 SNHLY, CDR2 FYNNEI. CDR3 region: CATPGQANTGELFF. CDR3 DNA: TGTGCCACCCCAGGACAAGCGAACACCGGGGAGCTGTTTTTT.

The CDR3 reads CASSARTGVSYEQYF. For the CDR3, the DNA is TGTGCCAGCAGCGCTCGAACAGGGGTTTCCTACGAGCAGTACTTC. The chain is built from TRBV13 and TRBJ2-7, with 7 bases lining up with TRBD1. Germline trimming cut 5 bases from V and 1 base from J; bases unmatched to any gene: 8. Germline CDR1 reads PRHDT; CDR2 reads FYEKMQ (reference sequence). The CDR3 sequence is 15 residues long. Complete variable domain (other parts from reference TRBV13 and TRBJ2-7): AAGVIQSPRHLIKEKRETATLKCYPIPRHDTVYWYQQGPGQDPQFLISFYEKMQSDKGSIPDRFSAQQFSDYHSELNMSSLELGDSALYFCASSARTGVSYEQYFGPGTRLTVT.

The J gene is TRBJ2-3, the V gene TRBV9; 7 bases are shared with TRBD1. CDR1 and CDR2 from the germline V gene are SGDLS and YYNGEE. V lost 2 bases and J lost 3; bases outside the gene matches: 6. This CDR3 has 15 residues. This chain's CDR3 is CASSVASDRTDTQYF. As DNA, the CDR3 is TGTGCCAGCAGCGTCGCATCGGACAGGACAGATACGCAGTATTTT.

The chain carries TRBV5-1 and TRBJ2-7; D not resolved. Germline V gives CDR1 SGHRS, CDR2 YFSETQ. The CDR3 contains 14 residues. V gave up 3 bases and J gave up 2 bases, with 12 bases separating them. CDR3 sequence reads: CASSSGNAPYEQYF. The CDR3 region has the DNA TGCGCCAGCAGCTCAGGTAATGCCCCCTACGAGCAGTACTTC. Using reference TRBV5-1 and TRBJ2-7 for the parts outside the CDR3, the full variable domain is KAGVTQTPRYLIKTRGQQVTLSCSPISGHRSVSWYQQTPGQGLQFLFEYFSETQRNKGNFPGRFSGRQFSNSRSEMNVSTLELGDSALYLCASSSGNAPYEQYFGPGTRLTVT.

The chain uses TRBV18 and TRBJ2-5, with 10 bases identical to TRBD1. Trimming at V came to 3 bases and at J to 5 bases, leaving 9 bases not matched to a gene. This CDR3 comprises 16 residues. The V gene's germline CDR1 is KGHSH and CDR2 LQKENI. DNA for the CDR3: TGTGCCAGCTCACCCCGGGGACAGGGGTTGGTTGAGACCCAGTACTTC. As protein: CASSPRGQGLVETQYF.

This sequence joins TRBV15 and TRBJ1-5, with a tentative D call TRBD1 (5 bases). Germline V gene data show CDR1 as LNHNV and CDR2 as YYDKDF (reference sequence). CDR3 length: 14 residues. Trimming took 1 base from V and 7 from J, leaving 11 bases between them. The CDR3 protein is CATSRVVGTQPQHF. CDR3 DNA: TGTGCCACCAGCAGAGTTGTAGGGACCCAGCCCCAGCATTTT. Looking up the rest from reference TRBV15 and TRBJ1-5 gives the full variable domain: DAMVIQNPRYQVTQFGKPVTLSCSQTLNHNVMYWYQQKSSQAPKLLFHYYDKDFNNEADTPDNFQSRRPNTSFCFLDIRSPGLGDTAMYLCATSRVVGTQPQHFGDGTRLSIL.

The chain recombines TRBV7-6 with TRBJ1-4, with D unclear. The CDR3 contains 15 residues. The V end lost 5 bases, the J end lost 0 bases, and 10 bases lay between the germline ends. The germline V gene has CDR1 SGHVS and CDR2 FNYEAQ. The CDR3 region is CASSRDGATNEKLFF. The CDR3 coding sequence is TGTGCCAGCAGCCGAGACGGAGCAACTAATGAAAAACTGTTTTTT.

The rearrangement uses TRBV5-1 and TRBJ2-7, with TRBD2 as a possible D gene (9 bases). Trimming stripped 1 base from V and 4 bases from J, with 15 bases between. The germline CDR1 and CDR2 sequences are SGHRS and YFSETQ. The CDR3 runs to 15 residues. DNA for the CDR3: TGCGCCAGCAGCTTGCCTAGCGGGACAGGATACGAGCAGTACTTC. This encodes CASSLPSGTGYEQYF.

V and J are TRBV2 and TRBJ1-1; D remains unclear. The V end was cut by 3 bases, the J end by 1 base, with 6 bases between. The CDR3 is made up of 13 amino acids. Germline CDR1 and CDR2: SNHLY and FYNNEI. The CDR3 sequence is CASSDSRNTEAFF. In DNA form, the CDR3 reads TGTGCCAGCAGTGATTCACGGAACACTGAAGCTTTCTTT.

The chain couples TRBV27 to TRBJ2-7, with 12 bases that match TRBD2. The CDR3 runs 16 residues. Looked up from germline, CDR1 is MNHEY and CDR2 is SMNVEV (reference sequence). J was trimmed by 6 bases and V by 5 bases; bases with no gene match: 11. The CDR3: CASSARTSGIPPEQYF. The CDR3 DNA is TGTGCCAGCAGTGCTCGGACTAGCGGGATCCCTCCCGAGCAGTACTTC.

This chain joins TRBV19 and TRBJ1-1; TRBD1 matches 7 bases. Germline V lookup: CDR1 LNHDA, CDR2 SQIVND (reference sequence). The V segment lost 3 bases and the J segment 7 bases; nucleotides outside the gene matches: 8. The CDR3 is 14 residues long. CDR3 residues: CASSIRTGTGEAFF. In DNA, the CDR3 is TGTGCCAGTAGTATTCGGACAGGCACTGGTGAAGCTTTCTTT.

The V call is TRBV4-1, the J call TRBJ2-7; no definite D call. CDR1 MGHRA and CDR2 YSYEKL come from the germline V gene. This CDR3 contains 11 residues. V was shortened by 1 base and J by 4 bases, with 2 bases between the two germline ends. CDR3 region: CASSQAYEQYF. Here the CDR3 DNA reads TGCGCCAGCAGCCAAGCGTACGAGCAGTACTTC.

The J gene is TRBJ2-7, the V gene TRBV18; no clear D. The V end was cut by 3 bases, the J end by 6 bases, with 18 bases between. From germline, CDR1 is KGHSH and CDR2 LQKENI. The CDR3 spans 15 residues. The CDR3 region is CASSPLARYESEQYF. The DNA of the CDR3 is TGTGCCAGCTCACCCCTTGCCAGGTACGAGTCCGAGCAGTACTTC.

The rearrangement links TRBV7-8 to TRBJ2-7; perhaps D is TRBD1 or TRBD2 (6 bases each). Germline V gene data show CDR1 as SGHVS and CDR2 as FQNEAQ. The CDR3 contains 15 residues. The V and J ends lost 0 bases and 2 bases respectively, with 11 bases between them. The CDR3 region is CASSLAGGSPYEQYF. As DNA, the CDR3 is TGTGCCAGCAGCTTAGCAGGGGGGAGCCCCTACGAGCAGTACTTC.

This clone was detected only once. The rearrangement links TRBV7-2 to TRBJ1-2; D is unclear. The CDR3 has 12 amino acids. V was trimmed by 3 bases and J by 2 bases, leaving 4 bases between them. Germline-derived CDR1 and CDR2 are SGHTA and FQGNSA. CDR3 amino acids: CASSFGNYGYTF. CDR3 nucleotides: TGTGCCAGCAGCTTCGGGAACTATGGCTACACCTTC.

This sequence joins TRBV5-4 and TRBJ1-5; D remains ambiguous. Germline assignment: CDR1 SGHNT and CDR2 YYREEE (reference sequence). The CDR3 covers 16 residues. Trimming shortened V by 0 bases and J by 0 bases, and 10 bases separated the two germline ends. The CDR3 DNA reads as TGTGCCAGCAGCTTGGACCCCGCGAATAGCAATCAGCCCCAGCATTTT. It specifies CASSLDPANSNQPQHF.

The chain joins TRBV13 to TRBJ1-3; 9 bases are shared with TRBD1. V lost 5 bases, J lost 4 bases, and 12 bases stayed unmatched. Germline V gene data show CDR1 as PRHDT and CDR2 as FYEKMQ (reference sequence). This CDR3 is 17 amino acids long. The CDR3: CASSPHTGGAPGNTIYF. The CDR3 nucleotides read TGTGCCAGCAGCCCCCACACAGGGGGCGCACCCGGAAACACCATATATTTT.

On this clone: At one end the junction does not follow the germline gene, possibly because of a read error. Other DNA sequences from this sample encode an identical CDR3 as well. V and J are TRBV18 and TRBJ1-4; a possible D gene is TRBD1 (6 bases). Germline CDR1 KGHSH, CDR2 LQKENI. The CDR3 length is 14 residues. The CDR3, as DNA: TGCGCCAGCTCCTCCAAGGGGGTCTATGAAAAACTGTTTTTT. It translates to CASSSKGVYEKLFF.

This clone has only one observation. This sequence joins TRBV28 and TRBJ2-7; no reliable D call. This CDR3 contains 12 residues. Trimming took 11 bases from V and 3 from J, leaving 14 bases between them. CDR1 is MDHEN, CDR2 SYDVKM, per germline. CDR3 residues: CASRLNHYEQYF. CDR3 coding DNA: TGTGCCTCAAGGCTTAACCACTACGAGCAGTACTTC.

The sample holds one count of this clone. The rearrangement links TRBV18 to TRBJ2-7; D remains ambiguous. CDR3 length: 12 amino acids. Germline CDR1 and CDR2: KGHSH and LQKENI. Trimming took 3 bases from V and 6 from J, leaving 9 bases between them. This CDR3 is CASSPASREQYF. The CDR3 DNA sequence: TGTGCCAGCTCACCGGCAAGCCGCGAGCAGTACTTC.

This chain links TRBV28 with TRBJ1-4, with D possibly TRBD1 on 5 matching bases. Germline V gene lookup returns CDR1 MDHEN and CDR2 SYDVKM. The CDR3 consists of 15 residues. V was trimmed by 7 bases and J by 7 bases, leaving 19 bases between them. As DNA, the CDR3 is TGTGCCAGCACTTCACAAGAGGGACGCGGTGAAAAACTGTTTTTT. Protein sequence: CASTSQEGRGEKLFF. Using reference TRBV28 and TRBJ1-4 for the parts outside the CDR3, the full variable domain is DVKVTQSSRYLVKRTGEKVFLECVQDMDHENMFWYRQDPGLGLRLIYFSYDVKMKEKGDIPEGYSVSREKKERFSLILESASTNQTSMYLCASTSQEGRGEKLFFGSGTQLSVL.

The V call is TRBV10-2, the J call TRBJ1-1, with 11 bases lining up with TRBD1. Per germline, CDR1 WSHSY and CDR2 SAAADI. The CDR3 extends over 15 amino acids. Trimming cost V 4 bases and J 5 bases; bases outside gene matches: 6. The CDR3 loop is CASSARDRGKTEAFF. CDR3 in DNA: TGCGCCAGCAGTGCTCGGGACAGGGGGAAGACTGAAGCTTTCTTT.

This chain uses TRBV28 with TRBJ2-3; 9 nucleotides agree with TRBD1. Germline V gives CDR1 MDHEN, CDR2 SYDVKM. The CDR3 is 15 residues long. Germline trimming cut 4 bases from V and 1 base from J; bases unmatched to any gene: 3. CDR3 residues: CASSWDRVGTDTQYF. The CDR3 nucleotides are TGTGCCAGCAGTTGGGACAGGGTGGGCACAGATACGCAGTATTTT.

The chain employs TRBV29-1 and TRBJ2-7; tentatively, D is TRBD2 (6 bases). The CDR3 is made up of 14 amino acids. Per germline, CDR1 SQVTM and CDR2 ANQGSEA. Trimming removed 6 bases from V and 4 bases from J, with 19 bases in between. The CDR3 DNA reads as TGCAGCGTCCACTTGGCGGGAAACTTTTACGAGCAGTACTTC. Protein: CSVHLAGNFYEQYF.

This rearrangement joins TRBV10-2 to TRBJ2-6; D remains unclear. Germline CDR1 WSHSY, CDR2 SAAADI. This CDR3 is built from 15 residues. V lost 7 bases and J 0 bases, leaving 10 bases between the germline ends. The CDR3 region is CASTPAGSGANVLTF. CDR3 nucleotide sequence: TGCGCCAGCACCCCCGCCGGCTCTGGGGCCAACGTCCTGACTTTC.

Details on this clone: The sample holds other DNA sequences that translate to the same CDR3. The chain uses TRBV28 and TRBJ2-7; no reliable D call. With 6 bases removed from V and 5 bases from J, the gap between germline ends came to 8 bases. Germline V gives CDR1 MDHEN, CDR2 SYDVKM. The CDR3 runs 11 residues. CDR3 DNA: TGTGCCAGCAGGTTAACGGACGAGCAGTACTTC. Protein product: CASRLTDEQYF.